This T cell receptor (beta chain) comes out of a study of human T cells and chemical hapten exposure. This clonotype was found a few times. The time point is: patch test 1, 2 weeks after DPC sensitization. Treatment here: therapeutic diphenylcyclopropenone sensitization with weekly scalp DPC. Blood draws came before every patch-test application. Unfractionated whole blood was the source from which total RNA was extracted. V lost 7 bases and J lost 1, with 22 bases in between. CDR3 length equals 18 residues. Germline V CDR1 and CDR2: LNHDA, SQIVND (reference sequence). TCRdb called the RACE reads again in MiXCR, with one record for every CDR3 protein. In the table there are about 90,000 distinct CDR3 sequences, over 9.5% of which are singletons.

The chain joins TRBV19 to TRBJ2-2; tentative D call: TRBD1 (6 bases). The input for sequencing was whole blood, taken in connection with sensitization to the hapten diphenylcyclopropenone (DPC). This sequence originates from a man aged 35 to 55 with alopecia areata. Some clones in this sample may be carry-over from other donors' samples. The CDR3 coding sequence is TGTGCCAGTACCTCCGTGTTCGAGGGGACACGGAACACCGGGGAGCTGTTTTTT. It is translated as CASTSVFEGTRNTGELFF. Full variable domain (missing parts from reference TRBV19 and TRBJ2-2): DGGITQSPKYLFRKEGQNVTLSCEQNLNHDAMYWYRQDPGQGLRLIYYSQIVNDFQKGDIAEGYSVSREKKESFPLTVTSAQKNPTAFYLCASTSVFEGTRNTGELFFGEGSRLTVL.